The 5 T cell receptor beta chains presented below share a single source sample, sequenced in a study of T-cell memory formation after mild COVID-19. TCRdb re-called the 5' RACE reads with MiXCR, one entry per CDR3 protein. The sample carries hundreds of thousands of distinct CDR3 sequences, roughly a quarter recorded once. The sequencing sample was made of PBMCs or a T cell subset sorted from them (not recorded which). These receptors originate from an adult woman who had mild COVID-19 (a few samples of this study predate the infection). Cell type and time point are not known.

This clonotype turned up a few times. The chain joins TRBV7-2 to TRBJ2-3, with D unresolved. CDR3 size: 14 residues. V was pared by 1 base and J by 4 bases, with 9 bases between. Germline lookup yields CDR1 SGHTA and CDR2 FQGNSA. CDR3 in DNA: TGTGCCAGCAGCTTAGAACGTCCCCCAGATACGCAGTATTTT. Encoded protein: CASSLERPPDTQYF. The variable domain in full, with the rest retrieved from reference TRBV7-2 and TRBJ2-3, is GAGVSQSPSNKVTEKGKDVELRCDPISGHTALYWYRQSLGQGLEFLIYFQGNSAPDKSGLPSDRFSAERTGGSVSTLTIQRTQQEDSAVYLCASSLERPPDTQYFGPGTRLTVL.

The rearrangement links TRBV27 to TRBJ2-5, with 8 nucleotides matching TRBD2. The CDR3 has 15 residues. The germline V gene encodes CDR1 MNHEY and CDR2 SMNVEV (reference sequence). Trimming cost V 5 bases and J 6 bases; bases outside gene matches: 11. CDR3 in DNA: TGTGCCAGCAGTGAAGGGCGGGGGGATTTGCAGACCCAGTACTTC. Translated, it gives CASSEGRGDLQTQYF.

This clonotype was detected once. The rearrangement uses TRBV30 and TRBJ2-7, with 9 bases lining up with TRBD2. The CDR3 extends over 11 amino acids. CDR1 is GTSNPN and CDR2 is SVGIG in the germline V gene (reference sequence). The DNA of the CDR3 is TGTAGTGGCGGGAGGGCCTACGAGCAGTACTTC. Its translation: CSGGRAYEQYF.

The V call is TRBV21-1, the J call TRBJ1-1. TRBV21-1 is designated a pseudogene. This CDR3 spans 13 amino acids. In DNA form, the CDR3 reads TGTGCCAGCAGCAAACAGCGGAACACTGAAGCTTTCTTT. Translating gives CASSKQRNTEAFF.

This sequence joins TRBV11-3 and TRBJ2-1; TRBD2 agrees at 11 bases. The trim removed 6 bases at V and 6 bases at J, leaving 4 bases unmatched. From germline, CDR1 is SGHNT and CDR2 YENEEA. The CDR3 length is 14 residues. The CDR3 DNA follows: TGTGCCAGCAGTATAGGGACTAGCGGCAATGAGCAGTTCTTC. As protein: CASSIGTSGNEQFF.